The 25 T cell receptor beta chains in this list originate from one sample, sequenced in a study of spatial heterogeneity in lung cancer. Study-level findings and limits: The number of expanded tumor alpha and beta chains correlated with mutation number.

No antigen has been assigned to these receptors. The sample's time point: sample taken at primary tumor resection. From the 5' RACE reads, TCRdb called clonotypes with MiXCR, one entry per CDR3 protein. This sample has approximately 20,000 distinct CDR3 sequences; under 3.5% occur once, and the top ten carry roughly 7.5%. The source was lung tumor tissue, collected at surgery. These receptors were collected from a male donor with early-stage non-small cell lung cancer.

This clonotype has ten or more counts. V gene TRBV12-3 or TRBV12-4 combines with J gene TRBJ2-2; the D gene is possibly TRBD2 (6 bases). V lost 5 bases, J lost 0 bases, and 10 bases lay in between. The length of the CDR3 is 15 residues. The CDR3 sequence: CASSAAGANTGELFF. In DNA, the CDR3 is TGTGCCAGCAGTGCAGCGGGCGCGAACACCGGGGAGCTGTTTTTT.

This clonotype occurred many times. CDR3 sequence: CASSVVTNNYGYTF. For the CDR3, the DNA is TGTGCCAGCAGCGTAGTCACCAATAACTATGGCTACACCTTC. The rearrangement joins TRBV9 to TRBJ1-2; D is ambiguous. The CDR3 extends over 14 amino acids. Germline V CDR1 and CDR2: SGDLS, YYNGEE. The ends were cut back, 0 bases at V and 1 base at J, with 7 bases in the middle.

This clonotype was recorded many times. Its ends do not fully match the called genes, so a read error is possible. The V and J genes are TRBV7-7 and TRBJ2-1; unclear D gene. The germline CDR1 and CDR2 sequences are SSHAT and FNYEAQ (reference sequence). CDR3 size: 14 residues. As DNA, the CDR3 is TGTGCTAGCAGCTTAGGCGCACGGATCGATGAGCAGTTCTTC. Translating gives CASSLGARIDEQFF.

This clonotype has ten or more counts. The gene calls are TRBV27 and TRBJ1-6; TRBD1 is a possible D gene (6 bases). This CDR3 has 15 residues. V was trimmed by 2 bases and J by 10 bases, leaving 15 bases between them. Germline CDR1 MNHEY, CDR2 SMNVEV (reference sequence). CDR3 sequence: CASSLISGGPSPLHF. The CDR3 nucleotides are TGTGCCAGCAGTTTAATTTCCGGGGGCCCCTCACCCCTCCACTTT.

This clonotype was counted ten times or more. CDR3 sequence: CASSHEGQGAANEQFF. DNA for the CDR3: TGTGCCAGCAGCCACGAGGGACAGGGGGCGGCTAATGAGCAGTTCTTC. The rearrangement uses TRBV3-1 and TRBJ2-1, with 12 nucleotides matching TRBD1. The CDR3 length is 16 residues. The germline gives CDR1 LGHDT, CDR2 YNNKEL (reference sequence). V gave up 3 bases and J gave up 7 bases; unmatched junction bases: 7.

This clonotype has ten or more counts. The gene calls are TRBV18 and TRBJ2-1; the match to TRBD1 covers 12 bases. Germline lookup yields CDR1 KGHSH and CDR2 LQKENI. The V gene end was trimmed by 2 bases and the J gene end by 7 bases; junction bases not matched to a gene: 6. The CDR3 is 16 amino acids. The CDR3 here is CASSPSGTGGRNEQFF. The CDR3 region has the DNA TGTGCCAGCTCACCATCCGGGACAGGGGGCCGAAATGAGCAGTTCTTC.

This clonotype came up many times. The chain employs TRBV7-2 and TRBJ1-2; TRBD1 might be the D (6 bases). From germline, CDR1 is SGHTA and CDR2 FQGNSA. This CDR3 is built from 15 residues. V dropped 1 base and J dropped 4 bases, with 13 bases sitting between them. This CDR3 reads CASSLGTESFYGYTF. The CDR3 nucleotides are TGTGCCAGCAGCTTAGGGACAGAATCCTTCTATGGCTACACCTTC.

This clonotype was observed many times. This chain joins TRBV7-2 and TRBJ1-1, with 8 bases fitting TRBD1. The germline V gene encodes CDR1 SGHTA and CDR2 FQGNSA. V gave up 5 bases and J gave up 6 bases; unmatched junction bases: 8. The CDR3 extends over 14 amino acids. The CDR3, as DNA: TGTGCCAGCAGCATGGACAGGGTAGCGCCTGAAGCTTTCTTT. The encoded protein is CASSMDRVAPEAFF.

This clonotype showed up many times. The V call is TRBV7-2, the J call TRBJ1-2; D uncertain. Germline loops: CDR1 SGHTA, CDR2 FQGNSA. Trimming pared 0 bases from V and 2 bases from J, leaving 7 bases between. The CDR3 consists of 14 residues. In nucleotides, the CDR3 is TGTGCCAGCAGCTTAGCCTTGGAGAACTATGGCTACACCTTC. It translates to CASSLALENYGYTF.

This clonotype is judged medium-sized (0.01 to 0.1%). The chain is built from TRBV12-3 or TRBV12-4 and TRBJ2-7; TRBD2 matches at 9 bases. Unmatched junction bases numbered 0, after V lost 5 bases and J lost 7 bases. The CDR3 has 11 amino acids. The CDR3 region has the DNA TGTGCCAGCAGTAGCGGGGGGGAGCAGTACTTC. This encodes CASSSGGEQYF.

This clonotype has only a few counts. V and J are TRBV7-2 and TRBJ2-3; perhaps TRBD1 as D (6 bases). From germline, CDR1 is SGHTA and CDR2 FQGNSA. CDR3 length equals 14 residues. Trimming took 2 bases from V and 0 from J, leaving 6 bases between them. CDR3 bases: TGTGCCAGCAGCTTACAGGGGAGCACAGATACGCAGTATTTT. Protein sequence: CASSLQGSTDTQYF.

This clonotype was observed many times. The V call is TRBV11-1, the J call TRBJ1-1; TRBD1 agrees at 8 bases. The CDR3 length is 15 residues. Unmatched junction bases numbered 8, after V lost 5 bases and J lost 3 bases. Germline CDR1 SGHAT, CDR2 FQDESV (reference sequence). For the CDR3, the DNA is TGTGCCAGCAGCCCATTAATGGGACAGGACACTGAAGCTTTCTTT. Residues: CASSPLMGQDTEAFF.

There are many counts of this clonotype. The V gene is TRBV5-1, the J gene TRBJ2-2; 12 nucleotides agree with TRBD2. Trimming cost V 7 bases and J 6 bases; bases outside gene matches: 10. Germline assignment: CDR1 SGHRS and CDR2 YFSETQ. CDR3 length equals 16 residues. CDR3 residues: CASRQTSGSTPGELFF. CDR3 sequence (DNA): TGCGCCAGCCGCCAGACTAGCGGGAGTACGCCCGGGGAGCTGTTTTTT.

This clonotype showed up many times. J is TRBJ2-7 and V is TRBV12-2; the table gives TRBD2 as D, unverified against the DNA. TRBV12-2 is a recognized pseudogene. The CDR3 contains 17 residues. As DNA, the CDR3 is TGTGCAAGTCGCTTAAGGGGACAGGGACTAGCGGATTACGAGCAGTACTTC. This codes for CASRLRGQGLADYEQYF.

This clonotype was recorded at least ten times. J is TRBJ2-5 and V is TRBV6-6; TRBD1 matches 9 bases. Losses at the gene ends were 6 bases for V and 5 bases for J; bases not matched to a gene: 4. The CDR3 is 13 amino acids. Germline V gene lookup returns CDR1 MNHNY and CDR2 SVGAGI (reference sequence). The CDR3: CASSRQGVETQYF. DNA of the CDR3: TGTGCCAGCAGCCGACAGGGGGTGGAGACCCAGTACTTC.

This clonotype was counted a few times. The CDR3 loop is CAWRTADTEAFF. The CDR3, as DNA: TGTGCCTGGAGGACGGCGGACACTGAAGCTTTCTTT. The V and J genes are TRBV30 and TRBJ1-1; no clear D gene. Germline CDR1 and CDR2: GTSNPN and SVGIG (reference sequence). The germline V and J ends were trimmed by 3 bases and 3 bases, with 8 bases remaining between them. The CDR3 has 12 residues.

This clonotype has ten or more counts. The chain couples TRBV27 to TRBJ2-1, with 7 nucleotides matching TRBD1. The CDR3 has 16 residues. The ends lost 6 bases at V and 2 bases at J; junction bases unmatched: 10. Per the germline V gene, CDR1 is MNHEY and CDR2 is SMNVEV (reference sequence). The CDR3 here is CASSYTRQGPYNEQFF. Here the CDR3 DNA reads TGTGCCAGCAGCTACACGCGACAGGGCCCCTACAATGAGCAGTTCTTC.

This clonotype was counted many times. This chain links TRBV10-1 with TRBJ1-1; D is uncertain. There are 12 residues in the CDR3. V was shortened by 2 bases and J by 5 bases, with 6 bases between the two germline ends. Germline loops: CDR1 WNHNN, CDR2 SYGVQD (reference sequence). The CDR3: CASSERGTEAFF. Written as DNA, the CDR3 is TGCGCCAGCAGTGAGCGAGGTACTGAAGCTTTCTTT.

This clonotype counts as medium-sized (0.01 to 0.1%). J is TRBJ2-1 and V is TRBV6-2 or TRBV6-3, with 8 bases lining up with TRBD2. The junction had 6 bases not matched to a gene; V was cut back by 5 bases and J by 6 bases. This CDR3 comprises 14 residues. CDR1 is MNHEY and CDR2 is SVGEGT in the germline V gene. CDR3 sequence: CASSGVAGINEQFF. CDR3 nucleotide sequence: TGTGCCAGCAGTGGAGTAGCGGGAATCAATGAGCAGTTCTTC.

The chain carries TRBV5-4 and TRBJ2-3, with D hard to call. CDR3 length: 15 residues. CDR1 SGHNT and CDR2 YYREEE come from the germline V gene (reference sequence). V gave up 0 bases and J gave up 0 bases, with 8 bases separating them. DNA for the CDR3: TGTGCCAGCAGCTTGGAAGGCAGTAGCACAGATACGCAGTATTTT. Translating it yields CASSLEGSSTDTQYF.

In this sample, this clonotype turned up many times. V and J are TRBV6-2 or TRBV6-3 and TRBJ2-7; possibly TRBD1 for D (6 bases). With 8 bases removed from V and 2 bases from J, the gap between germline ends came to 25 bases. CDR1 and CDR2 (germline): MNHEY, SVGEGT. This CDR3 region has 17 residues. CDR3 amino acids: CASEQGSYSAKAYEQYF. The DNA for the CDR3 is TGTGCCAGCGAACAGGGCTCGTATTCTGCGAAAGCCTACGAGCAGTACTTC.

This clonotype is judged medium-sized. The chain uses TRBV20-1 and TRBJ2-2; D call uncertain. Per the germline V gene, CDR1 is DFQATT and CDR2 is SNEGSKA (reference sequence). Trimming shortened V by 5 bases and J by 5 bases, and 9 bases separated the two germline ends. The CDR3 length is 12 residues. CDR3 coding DNA: TGCAGTGCTTCCGGGCAGACCGGGGAGCTGTTTTTT. Translated: CSASGQTGELFF.

This clonotype was seen many times. The genes are TRBV7-9 and TRBJ2-4; 7 bases match TRBD1. V lost 4 bases to trimming and J lost 9 bases; unmatched junction nucleotides: 6. This CDR3 contains 13 residues. CDR1 is SEHNR, CDR2 FQNEAQ, per germline (reference sequence). CDR3 region: CASSSEAGGIQYF. The CDR3 region has the DNA TGTGCCAGCAGCTCTGAAGCAGGGGGCATTCAGTACTTC.

This clonotype was counted many times. The rearrangement joins TRBV19 to TRBJ1-5; D gene ambiguous. V was cut by 1 base and J by 5 bases, with 6 bases left in between. The CDR3 loop spans 13 amino acids. Germline V gene lookup returns CDR1 LNHDA and CDR2 SQIVND (reference sequence). CDR3 nucleotides: TGTGCCAGTAGTATAGGGTTGGATCAGCCCCAGCATTTT. This translates into CASSIGLDQPQHF.

Sample share makes this clonotype medium-sized. The V gene is TRBV27, the J gene TRBJ2-7; D not resolved. There are 15 residues in the CDR3. Germline CDR1 reads MNHEY; CDR2 reads SMNVEV (reference sequence). Trimming removed 0 bases at V and 6 bases at J, with 15 bases between. CDR3 loop: CASSLSRSGFLEQYF. DNA of the CDR3: TGTGCCAGCAGTTTATCGAGGTCCGGGTTTCTCGAGCAGTACTTC.